This TCR beta chain derives from a study of cytotoxic CD8 clonotypes in ibrutinib-treated CLL. Turning to the study itself: For this cohort, patients were about a dozen relapsed/refractory and over 14 treatment-naive, while under 18 were IGHV unmutated. General observations from the study: On treatment, the uncommon public clonotypes contracted or remained stable. Patients showed higher baseline clonality than age-matched healthy donors, and it tracked circulating CD8+ T-cell counts.

A remark on this clone: Antigen: not known.

Measured with immunoSEQ multiplex PCR; TCRdb has only the in-frame clones, and not every one. The profile shows some 140,000 clones, around 93% of them singletons. The CDR3 totals 15 residues. This sequence joins TRBV21-1 and TRBJ2-3; TRBD1 is the table's D call and was not checked against the DNA. TRBV21-1 is flagged as a pseudogene. Sequenced here: PBMCs, sampled after 12 months of ibrutinib treatment. This clonotype was sampled from a human donor with chronic lymphocytic leukemia. This chain's CDR3 is CASSKLQNNTDTQYF. The CDR3 nucleotides are TGTGCCAGCAGCAAACTTCAGAATAACACAGATACGCAGTATTTT.